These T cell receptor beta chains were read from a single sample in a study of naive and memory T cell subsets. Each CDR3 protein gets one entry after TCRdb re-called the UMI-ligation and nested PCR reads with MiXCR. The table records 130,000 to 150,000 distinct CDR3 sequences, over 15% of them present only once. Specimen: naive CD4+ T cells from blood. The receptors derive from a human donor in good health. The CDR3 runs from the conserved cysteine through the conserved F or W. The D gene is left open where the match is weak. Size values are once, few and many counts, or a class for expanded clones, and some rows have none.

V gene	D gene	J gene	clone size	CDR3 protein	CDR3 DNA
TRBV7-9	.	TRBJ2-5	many	CASSLVLAQETQYF	TGTGCCAGCAGCTTAGTCCTAGCGCAAGAGACCCAGTACTTC
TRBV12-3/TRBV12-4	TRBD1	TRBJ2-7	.	CASSKGFVLGQFNIAYEQYF	TGTGCCAGCAGTAAGGGGTTCGTTTTGGGACAGTTCAATATCGCCTACGAGCAGTACTTC
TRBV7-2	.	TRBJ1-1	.	CASSLGVAGNTEAFF	TGTGCCAGCAGCTTAGGTGTGGCGGGGAACACTGAAGCTTTCTTT
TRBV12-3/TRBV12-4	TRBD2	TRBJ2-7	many	CASSFRLANYEQYF	TGTGCCAGCAGTTTCCGACTAGCTAACTACGAGCAGTACTTC
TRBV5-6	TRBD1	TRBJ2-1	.	CASGTTGGWNEQFF	TGTGCCAGCGGAACCACAGGGGGCTGGAATGAGCAGTTCTTC
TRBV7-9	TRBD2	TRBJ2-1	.	CASRRTSGLESYNEQFF	TGTGCCAGCAGGCGAACAAGCGGACTAGAGTCCTACAATGAGCAGTTCTTC
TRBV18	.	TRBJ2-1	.	CASSPASGGNGGEQFF	TGTGCCAGCTCACCGGCCTCCGGGGGAAATGGCGGTGAGCAGTTCTTC
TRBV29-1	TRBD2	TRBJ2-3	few	CSATSGSSDTQYF	TGCAGCGCCACTAGCGGGAGCTCAGATACGCAGTATTTT
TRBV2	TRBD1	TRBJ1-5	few	CASRGQGSNQPQHF	TGTGCCAGCAGGGGACAGGGCAGCAATCAGCCCCAGCATTTT
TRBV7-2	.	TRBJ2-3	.	CASSLAETDTQYF	TGTGCCAGCAGCTTAGCCGAGACAGATACGCAGTATTTT
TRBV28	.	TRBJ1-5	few	CASSSGTSQPQHF	TGTGCCAGCAGTTCGGGGACCAGCCAGCCCCAGCATTTT
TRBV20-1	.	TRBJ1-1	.	CSAGRGRAPEAFF	TGCAGTGCTGGGCGGGGGAGGGCGCCGGAAGCTTTCTTT
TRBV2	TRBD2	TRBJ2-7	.	CASRLSGSGYEQYF	TGTGCCAGCAGACTTAGCGGGAGCGGTTACGAGCAGTACTTC
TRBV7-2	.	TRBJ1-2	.	CASSLAGPQQRGYTF	TGTGCCAGCAGCTTAGCGGGACCCCAACAACGTGGCTACACCTTC
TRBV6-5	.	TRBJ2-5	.	CASSHSTAKETQYF	TGTGCCAGCAGTCACTCGACAGCCAAAGAGACCCAGTACTTC
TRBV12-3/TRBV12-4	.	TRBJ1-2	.	CTSSLGRANYGYTF	TGTACCAGCAGTTTAGGGAGGGCTAACTATGGCTACACCTTC
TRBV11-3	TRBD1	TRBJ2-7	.	CASSLGDRGQGQDEQYF	TGTGCCAGCAGCTTAGGTGACAGGGGACAGGGACAGGACGAGCAGTACTTC
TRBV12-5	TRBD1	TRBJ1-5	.	CASGSDRGLQPQHF	TGTGCTAGTGGCTCCGACAGGGGTCTTCAGCCCCAGCATTTT
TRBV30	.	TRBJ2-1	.	CAWSVLGTYNEQFF	TGTGCCTGGAGTGTTCTAGGGACTTACAATGAGCAGTTCTTC
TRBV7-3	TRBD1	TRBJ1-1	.	CASSWDRNTEAFF	TGTGCCAGCAGCTGGGACAGGAACACTGAAGCTTTCTTT
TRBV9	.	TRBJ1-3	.	CASSVHSSSGNTIYF	TGTGCCAGCAGCGTACATTCGAGCTCTGGAAACACCATATATTTT
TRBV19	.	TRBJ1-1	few	CASNEVFPNTEAFF	TGTGCCAGTAATGAAGTTTTCCCGAACACTGAAGCTTTCTTT
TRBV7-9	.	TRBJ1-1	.	CASSQAFGAWTEAFF	TGTGCCAGCAGTCAAGCCTTTGGGGCATGGACTGAAGCTTTCTTT
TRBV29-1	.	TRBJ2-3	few	CSAAYPGIQDTQYF	TGCAGCGCCGCATACCCCGGGATTCAAGATACGCAGTATTTT
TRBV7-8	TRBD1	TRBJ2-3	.	CASSFGTGVDTQYF	TGTGCCAGCAGCTTCGGGACAGGGGTAGATACGCAGTATTTT
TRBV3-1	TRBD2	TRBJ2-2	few	CASSLGLGPNTGELFF	TGTGCCAGCAGCCTGGGACTAGGACCGAACACCGGGGAGCTGTTTTTT
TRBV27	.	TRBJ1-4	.	CASSPGQRLNEKLFF	TGTGCCAGCAGTCCCGGACAGAGGCTTAATGAAAAACTGTTTTTT
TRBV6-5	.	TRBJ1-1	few	CASSWGGLGTRNTEAFF	TGTGCCAGCAGTTGGGGTGGGTTAGGGACAAGGAACACTGAAGCTTTCTTT
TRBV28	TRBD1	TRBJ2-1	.	CASRGGQGYNEQFF	TGTGCCAGCAGGGGGGGACAGGGTTACAATGAGCAGTTCTTC
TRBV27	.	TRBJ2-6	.	CASSLRGAGGANVLTF	TGTGCCAGCAGTTTAAGGGGGGCGGGAGGGGCCAACGTCCTGACTTTC
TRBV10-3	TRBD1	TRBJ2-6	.	CAIRTGTGTTGANVLTF	TGTGCCATCAGGACCGGGACAGGGACCACTGGGGCCAACGTCCTGACTTTC
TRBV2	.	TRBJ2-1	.	CASLSNSYNEQFF	TGTGCCAGCTTAAGTAACTCCTACAATGAGCAGTTCTTC
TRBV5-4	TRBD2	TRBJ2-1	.	CASTVRLAGGPLPQFF	TGTGCCAGCACCGTTAGACTAGCGGGAGGGCCCCTTCCGCAGTTCTTC
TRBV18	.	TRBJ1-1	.	CASSPQGQGNTEAFF	TGTGCCAGCTCACCGCAGGGACAAGGGAACACTGAAGCTTTCTTT
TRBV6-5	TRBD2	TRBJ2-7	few	CASSYLPGGSYEQYF	TGTGCCAGCAGTTACTTACCGGGAGGGTCCTACGAGCAGTACTTC
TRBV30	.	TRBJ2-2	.	CAWSVTGELFF	TGTGCCTGGAGTGTAACGGGGGAGCTGTTTTTT
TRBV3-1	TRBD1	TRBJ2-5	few	CASSRQGEAETQYF	TGTGCCAGCAGCCGACAGGGTGAGGCGGAGACCCAGTACTTC
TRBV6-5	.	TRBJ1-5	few	CASSARGSNQPQHF	TGTGCCAGCAGTGCGAGGGGAAGCAATCAGCCCCAGCATTTT
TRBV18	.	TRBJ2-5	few	CASSEVGETQYF	TGTGCCAGCTCGGAGGTTGGAGAGACCCAGTACTTC
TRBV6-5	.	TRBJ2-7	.	CASSRGGTGKGYEQYF	TGTGCCAGCAGCCGCGGGGGCACAGGGAAGGGCTACGAGCAGTACTTC